The clone carrying this T cell receptor beta chain is termed medium-sized. Roughly three months, about 14 weeks, into antiretroviral therapy, follow-up blood was collected. The repertoire came from unfractionated whole blood and reflected all unsorted peripheral T cells. This sample is part of a study of HIV-infected patients and healthy controls. Approximately 500 ng RNA was reverse transcribed with alpha and beta constant-region primers. Each of the alpha and beta chains got its own library through chain-specific third strand synthesis with indices. TCRdb re-analysed the 5' RACE reads in MiXCR, keeping a single row per CDR3 protein. The sample lists approximately 8,600 distinct CDR3 sequences; around 9.3% were seen once. CDR3 length equals 14 residues. CDR1 SNHLY and CDR2 FYNNEI come from the germline V gene. Trimming removed 8 bases from V and 0 bases from J, with 8 bases in between.

This receptor was identified in an adult with HIV infection. This sequence joins TRBV2 and TRBJ1-6; D not resolved. The sample in question was blood, obtained during antiretroviral therapy. Written as DNA, the CDR3 is TGTGCCAGCGAACAAAGCTCCTATAATTCACCCCTCCACTTT. Protein: CASEQSSYNSPLHF.